This note documents a single TCR beta chain sequence. The antigen remains undetermined. Sequencing used cDNA as its template, made by extracting RNA and reverse transcribing it. Profiling relied on immunoSEQ multiplex PCR, and the TCRdb table lists in-frame clones only, not all of them. The sample consists of around 200,000 clones, 64% of them appearing once. This CDR3 comprises 12 residues. Trimming took off 5 bases at V and 7 bases at J, with 11 bases between the two ends. Germline-derived CDR1 and CDR2 are MNHNY and SVGAGI (reference sequence). Documented treatment: oral pan-JAK inhibitor, 5-10 mg twice daily. PBMCs provided sorted CD4+ and CD8+ T cells. The data are from a study of CD8+ T cells in alopecia areata. Study background: Each day, treated patients took oral tofacitinib twice, at 5 to 10 mg per dose.

General study points: It was lesional scalp, especially alopecia totalis/universalis, that showed higher clonality than normal scalp. Clarity of TCR sharing across patients fell short of that in mice, possibly HLA-related.

The source is a human donor with alopecia areata. The chain joins TRBV6-6 to TRBJ1-2; D may be TRBD1 (5 bases). The sequencing used CD4+ T cells sorted from blood, collected at week 4, from a patient treated with tofacitinib. CDR3 region: CASSPQGGGYTF. CDR3 nucleotide sequence: TGTGCCAGCAGTCCTCAGGGAGGTGGCTACACCTTC.